This paragraph reports one T cell receptor (beta chain). Its target is not known. This specimen comes from a study of cytomegalovirus exposure and HLA in healthy donors. About the study: Among the 300 to 500 donors who were genotyped, about 80% fell in the genetic ancestry cluster that is associated with self-reported Caucasian donors.

Study-wide points: It emerged from a later analysis that several of the most significant clusters appeared to be linked to common viral pathogens. Previously analyzed data showed that most TCR beta V segments were productive at a frequency of about 87% or about 30%.

This CDR3 is built from 14 residues. Germline CDR1 and CDR2: LGHNT and FRNRAP. The PCR used 60 Vbeta and 13 Jbeta primers. Method: immunoSEQ multiplex PCR; TCRdb's copy keeps in-frame clones and lacks some. Of about 160,000 clones listed, 60% to 85% are singletons. The clonotype comes from a woman in her forties or fifties in good health and CMV-seropositive. Material for sequencing was PBMCs. The V call is TRBV12-5, the J call TRBJ2-5, with 7 bases fitting TRBD1. The J call may be in error: the DNA end matches TRBJ2-7 better. The CDR3 spells CASGPRQGLYEQYF. The CDR3 coding sequence is TGTGCTAGTGGTCCGAGACAGGGCCTCTACGAGCAGTACTTC.